This entry concerns a single TCR beta chain. Germline-derived CDR1 and CDR2 are MGHRA and YSYEKL. Trimming left V 1 base short and J 4 bases short, with 10 bases between. The CDR3 runs to 14 residues. This sample was taken from a study of blood T cell repertoires in COVID-19. The wider study: COVID-19 samples from acute and convalescent phases originated in the United States, Italy and Spain. T cells, B-cell-depleted T cells, or PBMCs provided the cDNA or gDNA that served as material.

How the authors handled the data: Nucleated cell number was recorded as an estimate derived from reference gene primer amplification. Only in-frame clones appear in the TCRdb table, and some are missing; sequencing was by immunoSEQ multiplex PCR. For V, J and clone size, that table is used; D and trimming come from the DNA. The sample lists about 68,000 clones, about 80% seen once, with approximately 23% in the top ten. The sequence came from a human donor in a cohort sampled during active COVID-19. The V gene is TRBV4-1, the J gene TRBJ1-2; perhaps TRBD1 as D (5 bases). Material: peripheral blood. DNA for the CDR3: TGCGCCAGCAGCCAAGGCGCAGGGCTCTATGGCTACACCTTC. Its protein is CASSQGAGLYGYTF.